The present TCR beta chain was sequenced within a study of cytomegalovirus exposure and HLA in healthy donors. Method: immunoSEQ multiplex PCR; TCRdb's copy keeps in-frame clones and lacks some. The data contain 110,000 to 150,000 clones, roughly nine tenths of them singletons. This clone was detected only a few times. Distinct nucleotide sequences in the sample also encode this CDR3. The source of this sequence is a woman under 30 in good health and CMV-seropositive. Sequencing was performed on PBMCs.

The CDR3 region is CASSTGLTDTQYF. The CDR3 region has the DNA TGTGCCAGCAGTACGGGACTCACAGATACGCAGTATTTT. The rearrangement joins TRBV2 to TRBJ2-3, with D possibly matching TRBD2 (6 bases). The CDR3 spans 13 residues. Germline V gene lookup returns CDR1 SNHLY and CDR2 FYNNEI. Trimming left V 5 bases short and J 2 bases short, with 8 bases between.